The TCR beta chain described here comes from a study of shared clonotypes between healthy human individuals. Notes on the study in general: Several donors held about 5.1% of naive CD4 clonotypes in common.

Comments on this clone: Antigen: not known.

Germline V lookup: CDR1 SGHTA, CDR2 FQGNSA. The CDR3 extends over 16 amino acids. The V and J ends lost 3 bases and 1 base respectively, with 16 bases between them. Repertoires were generated with immunoSEQ multiplex PCR, while TCRdb's copy carries only in-frame clones and drops some. The data show some 790,000 clones, 72% seen once. CD4+ cells underwent separation, giving CD45RA+ naive and CD45RA-negative memory subsets. The receptor was isolated from a woman under 40 in good health. The V gene is TRBV7-2, the J gene TRBJ2-7; the D gene is possibly TRBD2 (7 bases). Material for sequencing was memory CD4+ T cells sorted from blood. The subset here: CD45RA-negative fraction. CDR3 in DNA: TGTGCCAGCAGCTTGGGGGGGGCGCTTACATCCTACGAGCAGTACTTC. This codes for CASSLGGALTSYEQYF.